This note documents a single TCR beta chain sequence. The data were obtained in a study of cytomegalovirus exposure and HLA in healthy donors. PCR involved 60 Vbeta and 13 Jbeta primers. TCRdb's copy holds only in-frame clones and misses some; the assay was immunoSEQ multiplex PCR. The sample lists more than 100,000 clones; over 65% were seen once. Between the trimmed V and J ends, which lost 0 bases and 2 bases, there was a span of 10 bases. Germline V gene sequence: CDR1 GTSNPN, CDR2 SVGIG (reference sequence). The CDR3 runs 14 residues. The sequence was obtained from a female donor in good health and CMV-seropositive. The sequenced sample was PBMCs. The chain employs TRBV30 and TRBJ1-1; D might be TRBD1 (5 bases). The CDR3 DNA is TGTGCCTGGAGTGTAAGGGGTCGTAACACTGAAGCTTTCTTT. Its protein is CAWSVRGRNTEAFF.